This T cell receptor (beta chain) emerged from a study of blood T cell repertoires in COVID-19. About the research overall: Both acute and convalescent COVID-19 samples were obtained from the United States, Italy and Spain. T cells, B-cell-depleted T cells, or PBMCs supplied cDNA or gDNA.

The V gene's germline CDR1 is MDHEN and CDR2 SYDVKM. V trimming: 5 bases; J trimming: 5 bases; junction bases outside the gene matches: 4. The CDR3 sequence is 13 residues long. Profiled with immunoSEQ multiplex PCR; TCRdb holds only in-frame clones, not every one. The table shows 200,000 to 250,000 clones, with less than 85% occurring only once. Patients from Seattle were sampled longitudinally, starting during active infection. This sequence joins TRBV28 and TRBJ2-7; 9 bases match TRBD1. The clonotype was recovered from a woman older than 75 with COVID-19, enrolled during active disease. Sequencing used peripheral blood. This CDR3 is CASSPWTGDEQYF. CDR3 nucleotides: TGTGCCAGCAGTCCATGGACAGGGGACGAGCAGTACTTC.